This record concerns one TCR beta chain sequence. Its specificity is unknown. Measured with immunoSEQ multiplex PCR; TCRdb has only the in-frame clones, and not every one. Among 95,000 to 150,000 clones listed, 90% to 95% were seen once. This sample is part of a study of OX40 agonist ivuxolimab in advanced cancers. Across the study: Patients were dosed with the agonistic anti-OX40 (CD134) antibody ivuxolimab. General observations from the study: Averaged across samples, CD8+ T cells carried more expanded clones than CD4+ did.

This CDR3 region has 16 residues. CDR1 and CDR2 (germline): SGHTA, FQGNSA. The V end was cut by 5 bases, the J end by 1 base, with 14 bases between. J is TRBJ2-2 and V is TRBV7-2; D is possibly TRBD1 (6 bases). The sequencing here drew on CD4+ or CD8+ T cells sorted from blood, taken in a trial of the OX40 agonist ivuxolimab. The TCR originated in an adult with an advanced solid tumor such as melanoma, head and neck, liver or kidney cancer. The CDR3 region has the DNA TGTGCCAGCAGCCTCATACAGGGTTGGAACACCGGGGAGCTGTTTTTT. Its protein is CASSLIQGWNTGELFF.